The rows below give T cell receptor beta chains drawn from one sample of a study of shared clonotypes between healthy human individuals. TCRdb's table, derived via immunoSEQ multiplex PCR, lists solely in-frame clones and lacks some. Of some 470,000 clones in the sample, 70% to 80% were seen once. Material: PBMCs. All receptors derive from a woman aged 40 to 50 in good health. Some clones in this sample may be carry-over from other donors' samples. The CDR3 runs from the conserved cysteine through the conserved F or W. Fields, in order: J gene, V gene, CDR3 protein.

TRBJ2-1	TRBV5-1	CASSFDRGSYNEQFF
TRBJ2-7	TRBV5-1	CASSLGTSGSYEQYF
TRBJ1-2	TRBV19	CASSPSGEGHYGYTF
TRBJ1-2	TRBV7-9	CASTKRTTQANYGYTF
TRBJ1-1	TRBV19	CASSRQGKNTEAFF
TRBJ1-4	TRBV5-1	CASSLRTGANEKLFF
TRBJ2-7	TRBV6-1	CASSELAGDRYEQYF
TRBJ1-4	TRBV28	CASSPGREEKLFF
TRBJ1-2	TRBV25-1	CASSDPQGRSSEGYTF
TRBJ1-5	TRBV19	CASNNPGRLGQPQHF
TRBJ2-1	TRBV9	CASSVGLFGTSGSLQFF
TRBJ2-1	TRBV10-3	CAIRGISAGTAGEQFF
TRBJ2-2	TRBV4-2	CASSQEGRPGELFF
TRBJ2-7	TRBV11-2	CASSPRLAAYEQYF
TRBJ2-5	TRBV11-2	CASSLGRQLQETQYF
TRBJ1-5	TRBV19	CASSIGPTQHF